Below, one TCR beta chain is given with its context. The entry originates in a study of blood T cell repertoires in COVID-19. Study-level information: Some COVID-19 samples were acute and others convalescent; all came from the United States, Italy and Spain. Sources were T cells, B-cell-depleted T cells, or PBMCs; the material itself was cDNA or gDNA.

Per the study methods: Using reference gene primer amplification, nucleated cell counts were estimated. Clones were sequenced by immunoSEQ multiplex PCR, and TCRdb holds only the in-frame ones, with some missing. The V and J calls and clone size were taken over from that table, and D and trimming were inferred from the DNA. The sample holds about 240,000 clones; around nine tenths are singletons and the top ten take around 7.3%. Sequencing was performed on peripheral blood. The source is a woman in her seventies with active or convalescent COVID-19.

The CDR3 nucleotides read TGTGCCAGCAGCCAGAGGGCGGGGGCCCATGATACGCAGTATTTT. It specifies CASSQRAGAHDTQYF. The gene calls are TRBV11-3 and TRBJ2-3; D possibly corresponds to TRBD2 (7 bases). Germline assignment: CDR1 SGHNT and CDR2 YENEEA. The CDR3 runs 15 residues. V was cut by 5 bases and J by 6 bases, with 18 bases left in between.